This passage covers 25 T cell receptor beta chains from one sample sequenced in a study of T cell responses to AZD1222 COVID-19 vaccine. Assay: immunoSEQ multiplex PCR; the TCRdb copy retains only in-frame clones and omits some. The top ten clones hold 4.5% to 6% of a sample with around 130,000 clones, about 94% of them seen once. The input for sequencing was peripheral blood, taken on day 0 of AZD1222 vaccination. The receptors derive from an adult in good health.

This clone was observed a single time. The CDR3 sequence is CASLGIYGYTF. DNA for the CDR3: TGTGCCAGCCTTGGTATCTATGGCTACACCTTC. The chain recombines TRBV6-5 with TRBJ1-2; D gene uncertain. Trimming removed 8 bases from V and 4 bases from J, with 8 bases in between. Germline V gene sequence: CDR1 MNHEY, CDR2 SVGAGI. This CDR3 comprises 11 residues.

The chain has TRBV7-9 and TRBJ2-2, with D uncertain. This CDR3 is 14 amino acids long. The ends were cut back, 0 bases at V and 3 bases at J, with 5 bases in the middle. CDR1 is SEHNR and CDR2 is FQNEAQ in the germline V gene (reference sequence). CDR3 in amino acids: CASSLAAHTGELFF. The CDR3 region has the DNA TGTGCCAGCAGCTTAGCGGCACACACCGGGGAGCTGTTTTTT.

The chain couples TRBV5-1 to TRBJ1-2; possibly TRBD1 for D (5 bases). The CDR3 sequence is 15 residues long. Between the trimmed V and J ends, which lost 3 bases and 2 bases, there was a span of 14 bases. The germline V gene has CDR1 SGHRS and CDR2 YFSETQ. CDR3 sequence (DNA): TGCGCCAGCAGCTCCAGGACAAGGCCGAACTATGGCTACACCTTC. It specifies CASSSRTRPNYGYTF.

This clone occurred once. The chain couples TRBV30 to TRBJ2-1, with 7 nucleotides matching TRBD2. The CDR3 has 16 residues. Unmatched junction bases numbered 12, after V lost 0 bases and J lost 7 bases. Germline V lookup: CDR1 GTSNPN, CDR2 SVGIG (reference sequence). The CDR3 DNA sequence: TGTGCCTGGAGTGTACTCGGGAGCGGGAAGATAAATGAGCAGTTCTTC. It specifies CAWSVLGSGKINEQFF.

The chain uses TRBV20-1 and TRBJ2-2; D not certain. Trimming took 3 bases from V and 5 from J, leaving 4 bases between them. The CDR3 sequence is 11 residues long. CDR1 DFQATT and CDR2 SNEGSKA come from the germline V gene (reference sequence). The CDR3 spells CSASTTGELFF. CDR3 coding DNA: TGCAGTGCTAGTACGACCGGGGAGCTGTTTTTT.

This chain links TRBV12-3 or TRBV12-4 with TRBJ1-3; D is uncertain. This CDR3 has 11 residues. Between the trimmed V and J ends, which lost 7 bases and 2 bases, there was a span of 3 bases. The CDR3 DNA reads TGTGCCAGCATCGCTGGAAACACCATATATTTT. This sequence encodes CASIAGNTIYF.

The chain uses TRBV6-5 and TRBJ1-5; 8 bases fit TRBD1. The CDR3 runs to 15 residues. Per germline, CDR1 MNHEY and CDR2 SVGAGI. With 6 bases clipped from V and 2 bases from J, the junction kept 6 bases outside the gene matches. CDR3 loop: CASRTDRVGNQPQHF. CDR3 nucleotides: TGTGCCAGCAGAACGGACAGGGTCGGCAATCAGCCCCAGCATTTT.

V usage is TRBV19 and J usage is TRBJ1-3; 9 positions match TRBD1. The V gene's germline CDR1 is LNHDA and CDR2 SQIVND (reference sequence). Trimming cost V 7 bases and J 7 bases; bases outside gene matches: 8. This CDR3 is 14 amino acids long. The CDR3: CASNPGQGRNTIYF. The CDR3 DNA sequence: TGTGCCAGTAATCCGGGACAGGGTCGGAACACCATATATTTT.

The rearrangement links TRBV5-6 to TRBJ2-3, with TRBD2 as a possible D gene (5 bases). Germline CDR1 reads SGHDT; CDR2 reads YYEEEE. The CDR3 consists of 14 residues. Trimming pared 4 bases from V and 6 bases from J, leaving 15 bases between. This chain's CDR3 is CASSNVWRGDTQYF. CDR3 in DNA: TGTGCCAGCAGCAACGTGTGGCGAGGGGATACGCAGTATTTT.

J is TRBJ1-2 and V is TRBV25-1; 8 positions match TRBD1. V gave up 4 bases and J gave up 5 bases; unmatched junction bases: 6. CDR3 length equals 14 residues. CDR1 and CDR2 (germline): MGHDK, SYGVNS. The CDR3 here is CASSAGGAWYGYTF. The CDR3 DNA reads as TGTGCCAGCAGTGCAGGGGGCGCTTGGTATGGCTACACCTTC.

The chain uses TRBV27 and TRBJ2-7; D tentatively reads TRBD1 or TRBD2 (5 bases each). Germline CDR1 MNHEY, CDR2 SMNVEV (reference sequence). V gave up 6 bases and J gave up 0 bases, with 15 bases separating them. CDR3 length: 15 residues. CDR3 DNA sequence: TGTGCCAGCAGCACCCCAGGGAGATCCTCCTACGAGCAGTACTTC. This codes for CASSTPGRSSYEQYF.

This rearrangement joins TRBV7-2 to TRBJ2-5, with D possibly being TRBD1 (6 bases). The CDR3 has 15 amino acids. CDR1 and CDR2 from the germline V gene are SGHTA and FQGNSA. The V gene lost 0 bases and the J gene lost 5 bases, with 13 bases spanning the gap. In DNA form, the CDR3 reads TGTGCCAGCAGCTTAGCGGGGGCTGATGGGGAGACCCAGTACTTC. This encodes CASSLAGADGETQYF.

This clone was found once. A junction boundary mismatches the germline segment, possibly from a read error. The rearrangement links TRBV7-2 to TRBJ2-7; a possible D gene is TRBD2 (5 bases). Germline assignment: CDR1 SGHTA and CDR2 FQGNSA. This CDR3 is 14 amino acids long. The CDR3 DNA is TGTGCCACCAGCCGGGATAAGGGATTTTACGAGCAGTACTTC. Encoded protein: CATSRDKGFYEQYF.

The rearrangement joins TRBV9 to TRBJ1-6; the D is unclear. CDR3 length equals 14 residues. CDR1 SGDLS and CDR2 YYNGEE come from the germline V gene. Trimming took off 5 bases at V and 7 bases at J, with 13 bases between the two ends. As DNA, the CDR3 is TGTGCCAGCAGTGTTGGAGGCTACAATTCACCCCTCCACTTT. Residues: CASSVGGYNSPLHF.

The CDR3 DNA follows: TGTGCCAGCAGTGAACTGGGTATCTTTAGTTCTGGCGAGCAGTACTTC. Its translation is CASSELGIFSSGEQYF. The chain combines TRBV2 with TRBJ2-7, with D uncertain. Trimming cost V 2 bases and J 6 bases, with 20 bases left between them. The CDR3 spans 16 residues. In germline, CDR1 is SNHLY, CDR2 FYNNEI.

The V gene is TRBV19, the J gene TRBJ1-1, with D unresolved. The CDR3 loop spans 13 amino acids. CDR1 and CDR2 from the germline V gene are LNHDA and SQIVND (reference sequence). Trimming took off 0 bases at V and 7 bases at J, with 9 bases between the two ends. The CDR3 region is CASSIDFGFEAFF. CDR3 DNA: TGTGCCAGTAGTATAGATTTCGGGTTTGAAGCTTTCTTT. The variable domain in full, completed from reference TRBV19 and TRBJ1-1, reads DGGITQSPKYLFRKEGQNVTLSCEQNLNHDAMYWYRQDPGQGLRLIYYSQIVNDFQKGDIAEGYSVSREKKESFPLTVTSAQKNPTAFYLCASSIDFGFEAFFGQGTRLTVV.

In regard to this clone: This same CDR3 is encoded by further DNA sequences in the sample. This chain connects TRBV7-2 to TRBJ2-3; D remains unclear. This CDR3 contains 12 residues. Germline CDR1 reads SGHTA; CDR2 reads FQGNSA. Trimming shortened V by 1 base and J by 5 bases, and 4 bases separated the two germline ends. The CDR3 coding sequence is TGTGCCAGCAGCTTAGTCGGAGATACGCAGTATTTT. This translates into CASSLVGDTQYF.

The rearrangement uses TRBV13 and TRBJ2-7, with 10 positions matching TRBD2. The CDR3 loop spans 17 amino acids. V lost 3 bases to trimming and J lost 0 bases; unmatched junction nucleotides: 8. Germline loops: CDR1 PRHDT, CDR2 FYEKMQ (reference sequence). The DNA for the CDR3 is TGTGCCAGCAGCTTCGTCACTAGCGGGAAAAGCTCCTACGAGCAGTACTTC. Amino acids: CASSFVTSGKSSYEQYF.

The chain links TRBV3-1 (or the pseudogene TRBV3-2) to TRBJ1-2; weak D call: TRBD1 (5 bases). V lost 8 bases and J lost 3, with 10 bases in between. The germline V gene encodes CDR1 LGHDT and CDR2 YNNKEL (reference sequence). The CDR3 has 12 amino acids. The CDR3 DNA reads as TGTGCCAGCGCTGGGGGGGACTATGGCTACACCTTC. Protein sequence: CASAGGDYGYTF.

The chain carries TRBV5-1 and TRBJ2-5, with 13 positions matching TRBD2. Unmatched junction bases numbered 8, after V lost 4 bases and J lost 2 bases. The germline V gene encodes CDR1 SGHRS and CDR2 YFSETQ. The CDR3 extends over 17 amino acids. The CDR3 protein is CASSVGTSGVTQETQYF. CDR3 coding DNA: TGCGCCAGCAGCGTGGGGACTAGCGGGGTGACTCAAGAGACCCAGTACTTC.

The chain links TRBV12-5 to TRBJ2-7; D not resolved. The CDR3 covers 11 residues. Looked up from germline, CDR1 is LGHNT and CDR2 is FRNRAP. V dropped 5 bases and J dropped 5 bases, with 7 bases sitting between them. CDR3 amino acids: CASGVLDEQYF. Written as DNA, the CDR3 is TGTGCTAGTGGTGTCCTCGACGAGCAGTACTTC.

The rearrangement links TRBV7-3 to TRBJ1-6, with D tentatively TRBD1 (5 bases). CDR1 is SGHTA and CDR2 is FQGTGA in the germline V gene. The germline V and J ends were trimmed by 6 bases and 10 bases, with 16 bases remaining between them. This CDR3 is built from 14 residues. The CDR3 DNA sequence: TGTGCCAGCAGTTCCGGGACGGTAGGATCACCCCTCCACTTT. Translated: CASSSGTVGSPLHF.

This sequence joins TRBV27 and TRBJ2-7; possible D gene TRBD1, 6 bases. The CDR3 sequence is 15 residues long. The germline V gene has CDR1 MNHEY and CDR2 SMNVEV (reference sequence). Between the trimmed V and J ends, which lost 3 bases and 5 bases, there was a span of 17 bases. CDR3 sequence reads: CASSFVGGSGDEQYF. The CDR3 bases are TGTGCCAGCAGTTTCGTAGGGGGTTCAGGTGACGAGCAGTACTTC.

This chain uses TRBV5-1 with TRBJ1-3; D uncertain. CDR3 length: 15 residues. Deletions cut 4 bases from V and 2 bases from J, with 13 bases between. Per germline, CDR1 SGHRS and CDR2 YFSETQ. The CDR3: CASSPGGSTGNTIYF. The DNA of the CDR3 is TGCGCCAGCAGCCCGGGAGGGAGCACTGGAAACACCATATATTTT.

The chain joins TRBV27 to TRBJ1-5, with D hard to call. Germline assignment: CDR1 MNHEY and CDR2 SMNVEV (reference sequence). V lost 3 bases and J 3 bases, leaving 6 bases between the germline ends. The CDR3 consists of 13 residues. CDR3 sequence (DNA): TGTGCCAGCAGTTTGGGAGTCAATCAGCCCCAGCATTTT. Amino acid sequence: CASSLGVNQPQHF.